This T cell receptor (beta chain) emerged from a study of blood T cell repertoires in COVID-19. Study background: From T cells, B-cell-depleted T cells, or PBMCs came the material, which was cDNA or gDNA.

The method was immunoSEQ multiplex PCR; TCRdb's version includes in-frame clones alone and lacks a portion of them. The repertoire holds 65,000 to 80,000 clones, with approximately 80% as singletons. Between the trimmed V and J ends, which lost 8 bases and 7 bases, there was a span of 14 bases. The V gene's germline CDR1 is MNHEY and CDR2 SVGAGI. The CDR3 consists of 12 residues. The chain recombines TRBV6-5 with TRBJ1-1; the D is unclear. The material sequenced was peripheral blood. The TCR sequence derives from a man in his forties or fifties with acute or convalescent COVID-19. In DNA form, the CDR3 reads TGTGCCAGCGGGCAGTCGGTGGGTGAAGCTTTCTTT. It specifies CASGQSVGEAFF.